This T cell receptor (beta chain) was retrieved from a study of Graves' ophthalmopathy and Graves' hyperthyroidism. This clonotype occurred many times. Trimming removed 0 bases from V and 11 bases from J; junction bases left unmatched: 9. The CDR3 extends over 15 amino acids. Amplification from RNA transcripts yielded the TCR beta CDR3 regions. An initial RT-PCR round employing HTBI primers preceded a second-round multiplex PCR. TCRdb redid the calling of the multiplex PCR reads with MiXCR, one entry per CDR3 protein. This sample has under 350,000 distinct CDR3 sequences; around a sixth occur once, and the top ten carry 9% to 15%.

This receptor was taken from an adult man with Graves' ophthalmopathy. Sample: peripheral blood. The chain carries TRBV12-3 or TRBV12-4 and TRBJ1-2, with 10 bases fitting TRBD1. The CDR3 DNA sequence: TGTGCCAGCAGTTTAGCGAATCCCGGGACAGGGGATTACACCTTC. Protein: CASSLANPGTGDYTF.